What follows are 32 T cell receptor beta chains derived from one specimen sequenced in a study of metastatic and nonmetastatic thyroid tumors. TCRdb ran MiXCR on the PCR reads. The profile shows 5,500 to 7,000 clones, around 3% of them singletons. No treatment had been given to any patient before thyroid surgery. The sample consisted of tumor tissue. These receptor sequences come from a female donor with papillary thyroid cancer or a benign thyroid nodule (not recorded which). Some clones in this sample may be carry-over from other donors' samples.

This clone ranks as medium-sized. The genes are TRBV24-1 and TRBJ2-1, with 14 bases that match TRBD2. The CDR3 is 16 amino acids. V shed 2 bases and J 10 bases; nucleotides not matched to a gene: 6. Germline V gene sequence: CDR1 KGHDR, CDR2 SFDVKD. The CDR3 spells CATSDSGLAGVDEQFF. DNA for the CDR3: TGTGCCACCAGTGATTCGGGACTAGCGGGAGTGGACGAGCAGTTCTTC.

By share of the sample, this clone is medium-sized. The V gene is TRBV19, the J gene TRBJ1-3; no definite D call. The V and J ends lost 7 bases and 2 bases respectively, with 12 bases between them. The CDR3 is 14 residues long. The germline CDR1 and CDR2 sequences are LNHDA and SQIVND (reference sequence). The CDR3 DNA is TGTGCCAGTAACCCCGGAGCGGCTGGAAACACCATATATTTT. Its translation: CASNPGAAGNTIYF.

This clone is labeled as medium-sized. Other nucleotide sequences in the sample specify the same CDR3. V and J are TRBV6-5 and TRBJ1-2; 9 bases align to TRBD1. The CDR3 extends over 17 amino acids. The trim removed 3 bases at V and 3 bases at J, leaving 11 bases unmatched. Germline V gene sequence: CDR1 MNHEY, CDR2 SVGAGI. This CDR3 is CASSYGGTGIVHYGYTF. The CDR3 region has the DNA TGTGCCAGCAGTTATGGGGGGACAGGGATTGTTCACTATGGCTACACCTTC.

In the case of this clone: An end of the junction differs from the germline gene, which may be a read error. The sample holds other DNA sequences that translate to the same CDR3. The V call is TRBV27, the J call TRBJ1-2, with a tentative D call TRBD1 (5 bases). Germline loops: CDR1 MNHEY, CDR2 SMNVEV (reference sequence). This CDR3 has 15 amino acids. The CDR3 DNA reads as TGTGCCAGCAGAGGGTTTACCGGGACGGGCGTCGGCTACACTTTC. This encodes CASRGFTGTGVGYTF.

This clone was picked up many times. The chain has TRBV30 and TRBJ2-4; D possibly corresponds to TRBD1 (6 bases). CDR1 and CDR2 from the germline V gene are GTSNPN and SVGIG (reference sequence). Trimming took off 5 bases at V and 4 bases at J, with 15 bases between the two ends. This CDR3 has 14 amino acids. CDR3 sequence (DNA): TGTGCCTGGGAGACAGGCGCGGTGAAAAACATTCAGTACTTC. Translation gives CAWETGAVKNIQYF. Combining the CDR3 with reference TRBV30 and TRBJ2-4 gives the whole variable domain SQTIHQWPATLVQPVGSPLSLECTVEGTSNPNLYWYRQAAGRGLQLLFYSVGIGQISSEVPQNLSASRPQDRQFILSSKKLLLSDSGFYLCAWETGAVKNIQYFGAGTRLSVL.

This clone is medium-sized in the sample. V gene TRBV4-1 combines with J gene TRBJ1-1, with no clear D. CDR3 length equals 14 residues. Trimming removed 0 bases from V and 2 bases from J, with 7 bases in between. Looked up from germline, CDR1 is MGHRA and CDR2 is YSYEKL. The CDR3 loop reads CASSQEGSNTEAFF. The DNA of the CDR3 is TGCGCCAGCAGCCAAGAGGGCAGCAACACTGAAGCTTTCTTT.

By frequency in the sample, this clone is medium-sized. The chain is built from TRBV6-1 and TRBJ2-5, with 8 bases matching TRBD2. The CDR3 consists of 16 residues. The germline gives CDR1 MNHNS, CDR2 SASEGT. Trimming cost V 4 bases and J 1 base; bases outside gene matches: 8. The CDR3 spells CASSVLSGSRQETQYF. CDR3 nucleotide sequence: TGTGCCAGCAGTGTTCTGAGCGGGAGTCGCCAAGAGACCCAGTACTTC.

This clone appeared many times. Lacking the conserved final phenylalanine or tryptophan, this CDR3 likely reflects a read error. The chain combines TRBV12-3 or TRBV12-4 with TRBJ2-1; TRBD2 aligns across 8 bases. J lost 4 bases, V lost 1 base, and 6 bases had no gene match. This CDR3 is built from 16 residues. The CDR3 DNA reads as TGTGCCAGCAGTTTAGATACTAGCGGAACTTACAATGAGCAGTTCGTC. It translates to CASSLDTSGTYNEQFV.

At least ten counts were recorded for this clone. The V and J genes are TRBV10-1 and TRBJ2-3, with D possibly TRBD2 on 6 matching bases. V was cut by 4 bases and J by 3 bases, with 8 bases left in between. The CDR3 contains 13 residues. Looked up from germline, CDR1 is WNHNN and CDR2 is SYGVQD (reference sequence). CDR3: CASSASDTDTQYF. In DNA, the CDR3 is TGCGCCAGCAGTGCTAGCGATACAGATACGCAGTATTTT.

Relative to its sample, this clone is medium-sized. The V gene is TRBV6-1, the J gene TRBJ1-2; 8 bases line up with TRBD1. Trimming at V came to 5 bases and at J to 8 bases, leaving 7 bases not matched to a gene. CDR3 length: 13 amino acids. Germline assignment: CDR1 MNHNS and CDR2 SASEGT. The CDR3 loop reads CASSSGQGSGYTF. DNA for the CDR3: TGTGCCAGCAGTTCCGGACAGGGTTCGGGCTACACCTTC.

This clone came up many times. A read error is possible here, since a much larger clone lies one base away. The conserved phenylalanine or tryptophan normally closing the CDR3 is absent here, so this likely arose from a read error. The CDR3 region has the DNA TGCGCCAGTCGGGAGGGGACAGGCAACAATGAGCAGTTCGTC. The encoded protein is CASREGTGNNEQFV. The chain has TRBV10-1 and TRBJ2-1, with D perhaps assigned TRBD1 or TRBD2 (8 bases each). With 9 bases removed from V and 5 bases from J, the gap between germline ends came to 17 bases. Germline V gene data show CDR1 as WNHNN and CDR2 as SYGVQD (reference sequence). The CDR3 runs to 14 residues.

This clone was counted ten times or more. The gene calls are TRBV4-1 and TRBJ2-3; 7 bases line up with TRBD2. The CDR3 sequence is 17 residues long. V gave up 0 bases and J gave up 0 bases; unmatched junction bases: 6. CDR1 is MGHRA and CDR2 is YSYEKL in the germline V gene. CDR3 loop: CASSQDRYSGSTDTQYF. The CDR3 region has the DNA TGCGCCAGCAGCCAAGATAGGTATAGCGGGAGCACAGATACGCAGTATTTT.

This clone qualifies as medium-sized. The chain has TRBV6-1 and TRBJ2-3; TRBD1 agrees at 7 bases. The CDR3 runs 16 residues. V dropped 7 bases and J dropped 2; count of bases not matched to a gene: 12. From germline, CDR1 is MNHNS and CDR2 SASEGT. CDR3 in DNA: TGTGCCAGCACCACCCGGCGACAGGGTATCACAGATACGCAGTATTTT. Its translation is CASTTRRQGITDTQYF.

This clone is judged medium-sized. A read error may account for a junction end that differs from germline. The CDR3 region is CAGSPRQPNTGELFF. The CDR3 bases are TGCGCCGGCAGCCCCAGACAGCCGAACACCGGGGAGCTGTTTTTT. The V and J genes are TRBV5-1 and TRBJ2-2, with D possibly TRBD1 on 5 matching bases. Germline values: CDR1 SGHRS, CDR2 YFSETQ. The CDR3 is 15 residues long.

This clone qualifies as medium-sized. V and J are TRBV12-3 or TRBV12-4 and TRBJ2-5; TRBD2 agrees at 7 bases. The V gene end was trimmed by 2 bases and the J gene end by 4 bases; junction bases not matched to a gene: 7. The CDR3 totals 15 residues. For the CDR3, the DNA is TGTGCCAGCAGTTTATATGAGGCTAGCGGAGAGACCCAGTACTTC. Translated, it gives CASSLYEASGETQYF.

This clone appeared many times. The chain is built from TRBV6-4 and TRBJ1-2; D remains ambiguous. Trimming cost V 6 bases and J 11 bases, with 13 bases left between them. This CDR3 comprises 11 residues. Germline values: CDR1 MRHNA, CDR2 SNTAGT. The CDR3 region is CASREGERYTF. The CDR3 coding sequence is TGTGCCAGCAGAGAAGGCGAGAGGTACACCTTC.

This clone is medium-sized by share. This chain joins TRBV5-5 and TRBJ2-7; 11 nucleotides align to TRBD1. CDR1 is SGHKS and CDR2 is YYEKEE in the germline V gene (reference sequence). This CDR3 has 14 residues. The ends lost 5 bases at V and 4 bases at J; junction bases unmatched: 5. CDR3 in DNA: TGTGCCAGCAGGTGGGGACAGGGGGTGTACGAGCAGTACTTC. Translating it yields CASRWGQGVYEQYF.

By share, this clone ranks as medium-sized. The chain recombines TRBV19 with TRBJ1-5; TRBD1 might be the D (5 bases). The CDR3 consists of 15 residues. Trimming removed 7 bases from V and 3 bases from J, with 16 bases in between. Germline V gene lookup returns CDR1 LNHDA and CDR2 SQIVND (reference sequence). The CDR3: CASTPTGDYNQPQHF. The CDR3 nucleotides are TGTGCCAGTACCCCTACGGGGGACTACAATCAGCCCCAGCATTTT.

This clone came up many times. A much larger clone lies a single base off, so this may be a read error. As the CDR3 is not closed by the conserved phenylalanine or tryptophan, this likely results from a read error. The chain uses TRBV13 and TRBJ2-1; 11 nucleotides line up with TRBD1. Per germline, CDR1 PRHDT and CDR2 FYEKMQ (reference sequence). J lost 4 bases, V lost 5 bases, and 7 bases had no gene match. This CDR3 region has 16 residues. CDR3: CASSMVDRGLYNEQFV. As DNA, the CDR3 is TGTGCCAGCAGCATGGTGGACAGGGGGCTGTACAATGAGCAGTTCGTC.

Sample share makes this clone medium-sized. The CDR3 is CASSQEGGRKTQYF. Here the CDR3 DNA reads TGCGCCAGCAGCCAAGAGGGAGGGAGGAAGACCCAGTACTTC. The chain joins TRBV4-1 to TRBJ2-5; TRBD2 matches at 7 bases. Trimming took 0 bases from V and 6 from J; bases not matched to a gene: 4. Germline loops: CDR1 MGHRA, CDR2 YSYEKL. CDR3 length equals 14 residues.

By its share, this clone is medium-sized. This chain uses TRBV7-6 with TRBJ1-1, with TRBD1 identical over 9 bases. Unmatched junction bases numbered 16, after V lost 4 bases and J lost 4 bases. The CDR3 covers 18 residues. CDR1 is SGHVS, CDR2 FNYEAQ, per germline. CDR3 nucleotides: TGTGCCAGCAGCTCCGCACCGGGACAGGGTTTTTTTCCCACTGAAGCTTTCTTT. Translating gives CASSSAPGQGFFPTEAFF.

There are many counts of this clone. The rearrangement links TRBV5-5 to TRBJ2-2; D gene ambiguous. CDR1 SGHKS and CDR2 YYEKEE come from the germline V gene (reference sequence). Trimming shortened V by 1 base and J by 4 bases, and 11 bases separated the two germline ends. This CDR3 region has 15 residues. The CDR3: CASSLLWQFTGELFF. CDR3 bases: TGTGCCAGCAGCTTGCTTTGGCAGTTCACCGGGGAGCTGTTTTTT. The whole variable domain, filled in from reference TRBV5-5 and TRBJ2-2, reads DAGVTQSPTHLIKTRGQQVTLRCSPISGHKSVSWYQQVLGQGPQFIFQYYEKEERGRGNFPDRFSARQFPNYSSELNVNALLLGDSALYLCASSLLWQFTGELFFGEGSRLTVL.

This clone rates as medium-sized. The V call is TRBV11-2, the J call TRBJ2-1, with 8 bases fitting TRBD2. Germline lookup yields CDR1 SGHAT and CDR2 FQNNGV. V lost 5 bases and J lost 12; bases outside the gene matches: 3. The CDR3 consists of 11 residues. The CDR3, as DNA: TGTGCCAGCAGCATGGGACTAGGGCAGTTCTTC. It is translated as CASSMGLGQFF.

This clone has ten or more counts. This could be a read error, since a much larger clone is one nucleotide away. In this CDR3 the conserved last residue, phenylalanine or tryptophan, is missing, so a read error is likely. The chain links TRBV10-3 to TRBJ2-1; TRBD2 aligns across 8 bases. The CDR3 covers 17 residues. CDR1 is ENHRY and CDR2 is SYGVKD in the germline V gene. The trim removed 3 bases at V and 1 base at J, leaving 8 bases unmatched. The CDR3 coding sequence is TGTGCCATCAGTGAACCAGAGCGGGAGCAGTCCTACAATGAGCAGTTCGTC. Its translation is CAISEPEREQSYNEQFV.

This clone was detected ten times or more. A much larger clone lies one base from this, so it may be a read error. Lacking the conserved final phenylalanine or tryptophan, this CDR3 likely reflects a read error. The chain joins TRBV12-3 or TRBV12-4 to TRBJ2-1, with TRBD1 as a possible D gene (5 bases). The ends were cut back, 7 bases at V and 10 bases at J, with 14 bases in the middle. The CDR3 has 12 residues. This CDR3 is CASTHRGYEQFV. CDR3 nucleotides: TGTGCCAGCACCCATAGGGGTTACGAGCAGTTCGTC.

This clone was picked up many times. The chain is built from TRBV9 and TRBJ2-1; 8 positions agree with TRBD2. V was clipped by 0 bases and J by 2 bases; unmatched bases: 4. The CDR3 runs to 16 residues. Per germline, CDR1 SGDLS and CDR2 YYNGEE. The CDR3 DNA reads TGTGCCAGCAGCGTAGTTAACGGGAGGGCCTACAATGAGCAGTTCTTC. This encodes CASSVVNGRAYNEQFF. Filled out from reference TRBV9 and TRBJ2-1, the complete variable domain reads DSGVTQTPKHLITATGQRVTLRCSPRSGDLSVYWYQQSLDQGLQFLIQYYNGEERAKGNILERFSAQQFPDLHSELNLSSLELGDSALYFCASSVVNGRAYNEQFFGPGTRLTVL.

This clone is judged medium-sized. The V gene is TRBV5-1, the J gene TRBJ1-2; 7 bases are a match to TRBD1. This CDR3 spans 15 amino acids. V trimming: 3 bases; J trimming: 7 bases; junction bases outside the gene matches: 12. In germline, CDR1 is SGHRS, CDR2 YFSETQ. The CDR3 DNA follows: TGCGCCAGCAGCTACCAGAGCGCAGGGGGTCTTGGCTACACCTTC. It specifies CASSYQSAGGLGYTF.

A few counts support this clone. Since a much larger clone is just one base distant, this may be a read error. Given the absence of the conserved phenylalanine or tryptophan at the CDR3 end, a read error is likely. V is TRBV30 and J is TRBJ2-1, with D tentatively TRBD1 (5 bases). V gave up 6 bases and J gave up 5 bases, with 17 bases separating them. The CDR3 length is 14 residues. CDR1 GTSNPN and CDR2 SVGIG come from the germline V gene (reference sequence). CDR3 sequence reads: CACRTYSGDNEQFV. The CDR3 DNA reads TGTGCCTGTAGGACATACTCCGGAGACAATGAGCAGTTCGTC.

This clone appeared many times. J is TRBJ2-7 and V is TRBV19, with TRBD1 as a possible D gene (5 bases). The CDR3 runs to 14 residues. The germline V gene has CDR1 LNHDA and CDR2 SQIVND (reference sequence). The V end was cut by 6 bases, the J end by 1 base, with 13 bases between. The CDR3 here is CASRVRKGSYEQYF. In DNA form, the CDR3 reads TGTGCCAGTAGGGTGAGGAAGGGGTCCTACGAGCAGTACTTC.

This clone showed up many times. This chain joins TRBV12-3 or TRBV12-4 and TRBJ2-1; 8 bases map to TRBD1. V lost 4 bases, J lost 7 bases, and 12 bases stayed unmatched. The CDR3 is made up of 16 amino acids. The DNA of the CDR3 is TGTGCCAGCAGTTCCACTTGGACAGGGCTGAGGAATGAGCAGTTCTTC. The encoded protein is CASSSTWTGLRNEQFF.

This clone was seen a few times. The chain combines TRBV28 with TRBJ2-7, with TRBD2 as a possible D gene (6 bases). Germline values: CDR1 MDHEN, CDR2 SYDVKM. Trimming cost V 5 bases and J 8 bases, with 22 bases left between them. CDR3 size: 15 residues. For the CDR3, the DNA is TGTGCCAGCAGTATCGGCGGGGCTAGCTACGACAAGCAGTACTTC. Amino acids: CASSIGGASYDKQYF.

This clone was seen at least ten times. The chain employs TRBV6-1 and TRBJ1-1; 7 nucleotides match TRBD1. The length of the CDR3 is 15 residues. With V trimmed by 2 bases and J by 10 bases, 13 bases remained unmatched. From germline, CDR1 is MNHNS and CDR2 SASEGT. CDR3: CASSENRGPMGAAFF. The CDR3 nucleotides are TGTGCCAGCAGTGAAAATAGGGGGCCAATGGGGGCAGCTTTCTTT.